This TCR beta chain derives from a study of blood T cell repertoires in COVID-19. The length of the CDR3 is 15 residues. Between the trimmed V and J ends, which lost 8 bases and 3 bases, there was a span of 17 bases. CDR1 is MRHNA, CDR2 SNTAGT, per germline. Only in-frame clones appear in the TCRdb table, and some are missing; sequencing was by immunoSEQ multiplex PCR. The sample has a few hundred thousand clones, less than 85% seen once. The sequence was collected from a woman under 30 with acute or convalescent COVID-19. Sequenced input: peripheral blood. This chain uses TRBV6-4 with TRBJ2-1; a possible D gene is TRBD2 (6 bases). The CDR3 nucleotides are TGTGCCAGCCTCCCTCCCGGGAGTCGCTACAATGAGCAGTTCTTC. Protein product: CASLPPGSRYNEQFF.